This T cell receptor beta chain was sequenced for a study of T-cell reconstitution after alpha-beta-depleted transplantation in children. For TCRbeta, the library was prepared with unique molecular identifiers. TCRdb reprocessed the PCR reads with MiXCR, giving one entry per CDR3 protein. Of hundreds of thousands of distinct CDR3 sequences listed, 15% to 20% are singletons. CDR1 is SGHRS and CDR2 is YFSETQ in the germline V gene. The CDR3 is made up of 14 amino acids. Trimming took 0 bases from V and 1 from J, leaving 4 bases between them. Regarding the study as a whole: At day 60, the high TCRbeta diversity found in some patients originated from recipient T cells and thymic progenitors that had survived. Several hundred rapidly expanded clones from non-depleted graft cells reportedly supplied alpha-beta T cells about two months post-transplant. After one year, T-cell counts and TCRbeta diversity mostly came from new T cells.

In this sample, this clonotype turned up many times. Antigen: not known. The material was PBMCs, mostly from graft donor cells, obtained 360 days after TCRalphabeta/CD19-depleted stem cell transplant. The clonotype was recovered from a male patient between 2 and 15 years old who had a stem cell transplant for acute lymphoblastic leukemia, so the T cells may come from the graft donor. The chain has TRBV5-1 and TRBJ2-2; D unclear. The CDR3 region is CASSLGQNTGELFF. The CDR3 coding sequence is TGCGCCAGCAGCTTGGGACAGAACACCGGGGAGCTGTTTTTT.